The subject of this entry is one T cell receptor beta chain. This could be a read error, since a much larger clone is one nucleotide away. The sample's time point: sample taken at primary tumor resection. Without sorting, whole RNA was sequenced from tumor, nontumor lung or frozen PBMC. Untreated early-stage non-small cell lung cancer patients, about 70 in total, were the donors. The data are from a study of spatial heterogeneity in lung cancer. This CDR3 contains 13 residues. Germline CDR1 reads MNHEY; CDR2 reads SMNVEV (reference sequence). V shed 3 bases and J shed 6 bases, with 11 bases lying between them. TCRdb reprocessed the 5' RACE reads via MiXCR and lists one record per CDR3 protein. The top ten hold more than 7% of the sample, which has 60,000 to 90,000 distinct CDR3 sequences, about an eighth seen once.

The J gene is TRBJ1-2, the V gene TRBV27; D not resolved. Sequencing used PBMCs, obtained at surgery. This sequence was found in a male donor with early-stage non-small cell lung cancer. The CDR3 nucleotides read TGTGCCAGCAGTTTTTCGGTCCCTGATGGCTACACCTTC. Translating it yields CASSFSVPDGYTF.